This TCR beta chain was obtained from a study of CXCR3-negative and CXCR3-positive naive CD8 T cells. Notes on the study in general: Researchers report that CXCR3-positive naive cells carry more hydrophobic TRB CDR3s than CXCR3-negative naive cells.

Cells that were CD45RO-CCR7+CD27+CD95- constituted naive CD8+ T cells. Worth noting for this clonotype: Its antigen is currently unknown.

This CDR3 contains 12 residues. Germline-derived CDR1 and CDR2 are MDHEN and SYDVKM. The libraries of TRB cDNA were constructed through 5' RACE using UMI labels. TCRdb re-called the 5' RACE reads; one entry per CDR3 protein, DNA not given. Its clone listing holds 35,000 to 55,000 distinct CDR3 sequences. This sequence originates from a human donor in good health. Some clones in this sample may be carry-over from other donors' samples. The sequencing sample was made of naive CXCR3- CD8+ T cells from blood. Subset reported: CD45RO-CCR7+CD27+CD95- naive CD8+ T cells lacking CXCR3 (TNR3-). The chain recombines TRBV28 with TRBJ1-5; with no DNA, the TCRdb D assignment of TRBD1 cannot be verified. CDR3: CASSPPGQPQHF.